The 14 T cell receptor beta chains reported below all come from one sample, sequenced in a study of blood T cell repertoires in COVID-19. Using immunoSEQ multiplex PCR, the repertoire was profiled, and TCRdb retains in-frame clones only, with some absent. Of 130,000 or so clones in the sample, around 87% are singletons; the top ten hold roughly 2.2%. Sequenced input: peripheral blood. These receptor sequences come from a man in his 70s with active COVID-19.

This clone has only one observation. The chain links TRBV7-9 to TRBJ2-1; 9 bases map to TRBD2. Germline V CDR1 and CDR2: SEHNR, FQNEAQ (reference sequence). After removal of 5 bases from V and 5 bases from J, the junction contained 4 bases not matched to a gene. This CDR3 has 14 residues. The CDR3 is CASSLGLANNEQFF. The CDR3 coding sequence is TGTGCCAGCAGCCTCGGACTAGCGAACAATGAGCAGTTCTTC. Full variable domain (missing parts from reference TRBV7-9 and TRBJ2-1): DTGVSQNPRHKITKRGQNVTFRCDPISEHNRLYWYRQTLGQGPEFLTYFQNEAQLEKSRLLSDRFSAERPKGSFSTLEIQRTEQGDSAMYLCASSLGLANNEQFFGPGTRLTVL.

This chain joins TRBV30 and TRBJ1-1; the match to TRBD1 covers 7 bases. The germline V gene encodes CDR1 GTSNPN and CDR2 SVGIG (reference sequence). V trimming: 0 bases; J trimming: 5 bases; junction bases outside the gene matches: 6. The CDR3 length is 14 residues. CDR3 amino acids: CAWSVTRGMTEAFF. The CDR3 nucleotides are TGTGCCTGGAGTGTAACCAGGGGGATGACTGAAGCTTTCTTT. The variable domain in full, completed from reference TRBV30 and TRBJ1-1, reads SQTIHQWPATLVQPVGSPLSLECTVEGTSNPNLYWYRQAAGRGLQLLFYSVGIGQISSEVPQNLSASRPQDRQFILSSKKLLLSDSGFYLCAWSVTRGMTEAFFGQGTRLTVV.

In its sample, this clone was seen a few times. The chain couples TRBV2 to TRBJ2-1; possible D gene TRBD2, 6 bases. Trimming took off 6 bases at V and 1 base at J, with 10 bases between the two ends. The CDR3 has 14 residues. The germline V gene has CDR1 SNHLY and CDR2 FYNNEI. For the CDR3, the DNA is TGTGCCAGCAGGGGGGACTTGTCCTACAATGAGCAGTTCTTC. It translates to CASRGDLSYNEQFF.

For the CDR3, the DNA is TGTGCCAGCAGTTTAACACAGGGTTACTCCTACGAGCAGTACTTC. Amino acids: CASSLTQGYSYEQYF. The chain carries TRBV28 and TRBJ2-7, with D possibly being TRBD1 (6 bases). Germline values: CDR1 MDHEN, CDR2 SYDVKM. V lost 2 bases and J 0 bases, leaving 11 bases between the germline ends. The CDR3 has 15 residues.

This chain joins TRBV28 and TRBJ1-5; the D gene is possibly TRBD1 (5 bases). Trimming stripped 6 bases from V and 0 bases from J, with 12 bases between. This CDR3 comprises 15 residues. Germline loops: CDR1 MDHEN, CDR2 SYDVKM. CDR3 sequence reads: CASRLDRYSNQPQHF. Here the CDR3 DNA reads TGTGCCAGCAGGCTTGACAGATATAGCAATCAGCCCCAGCATTTT.

This clone was picked up one time. The chain is built from TRBV28 and TRBJ2-1, with TRBD2 matching over 12 bases. Germline loops: CDR1 MDHEN, CDR2 SYDVKM. This CDR3 is built from 18 residues. V was clipped by 2 bases and J by 7 bases; unmatched bases: 12. CDR3 amino acids: CASSLAGALAGGQNEQFF. For the CDR3, the DNA is TGTGCCAGCAGTTTAGCCGGGGCGCTAGCGGGAGGGCAGAATGAGCAGTTCTTC.

This clone was found once. The chain employs TRBV7-9 and TRBJ2-1; D may be TRBD2 (6 bases). The CDR3 is 15 residues long. Germline CDR1 is SEHNR and CDR2 is FQNEAQ (reference sequence). Trimming removed 5 bases from V and 4 bases from J, with 15 bases in between. CDR3 DNA sequence: TGTGCCAGCAGCCCCCCGCGGGGTTTATACAATGAGCAGTTCTTC. Translating it yields CASSPPRGLYNEQFF.

V and J are TRBV28 and TRBJ1-5; the D is unclear. Germline V gene lookup returns CDR1 MDHEN and CDR2 SYDVKM. This CDR3 spans 13 amino acids. V lost 4 bases to trimming and J lost 5 bases, with 9 bases between them. The CDR3 region is CASSYGVDQPQHF. The CDR3 nucleotides read TGTGCCAGCAGTTACGGGGTAGATCAGCCCCAGCATTTT.

For this clone: Other DNA sequences from this sample encode an identical CDR3 as well. The V gene is TRBV29-1, the J gene TRBJ2-5; D uncertain. This CDR3 comprises 10 residues. The germline V and J ends were trimmed by 6 bases and 3 bases, with 5 bases remaining between them. CDR1 is SQVTM, CDR2 ANQGSEA, per germline. The CDR3 coding sequence is TGCAGCGTCGGAGAAGAGACCCAGTACTTC. It translates to CSVGEETQYF.

This chain links TRBV18 with TRBJ2-7, with 12 positions matching TRBD2. Trimming took 4 bases from V and 1 from J; bases not matched to a gene: 8. Germline V gene data show CDR1 as KGHSH and CDR2 as LQKENI. The CDR3 length is 17 residues. In nucleotides, the CDR3 is TGTGCCAGCTCACTCAAGACTAGCGGGAGTTCGTCCTACGAGCAGTACTTC. Its translation: CASSLKTSGSSSYEQYF.

This chain links TRBV29-1 with TRBJ1-2; perhaps TRBD1 as D (5 bases). The length of the CDR3 is 13 residues. Germline values: CDR1 SQVTM, CDR2 ANQGSEA. The V end lost 4 bases, the J end lost 7 bases, and 16 bases lay between the germline ends. CDR3 amino acids: CSVGTGVGFGYTF. The CDR3 coding sequence is TGCAGCGTTGGTACGGGGGTTGGGTTTGGCTACACCTTC.

V usage is TRBV10-3 and J usage is TRBJ2-1, with 8 bases aligning to TRBD1. CDR1 is ENHRY and CDR2 is SYGVKD in the germline V gene. V shed 2 bases, J shed 6 bases, and the junction held 12 bases outside the gene matches. The CDR3 is made up of 17 amino acids. The CDR3 is CAISERSRDRIFNEQFF. CDR3 nucleotide sequence: TGTGCCATCAGTGAGCGAAGCCGGGACAGGATATTCAATGAGCAGTTCTTC.

This clone was recorded a few times. This sample also contains other DNA sequences that code for the same CDR3. The rearrangement joins TRBV5-1 to TRBJ2-7; 7 bases are a match to TRBD1. With 4 bases clipped from V and 2 bases from J, the junction kept 3 bases outside the gene matches. CDR3 length: 13 amino acids. The germline V gene has CDR1 SGHRS and CDR2 YFSETQ. CDR3 bases: TGCGCCAGCAGCCCCGACAGGGCCTACGAGCAGTACTTC. It yields the protein CASSPDRAYEQYF.

V is TRBV18 and J is TRBJ2-3; D gene unclear. The CDR3 loop spans 13 amino acids. V was cut by 4 bases and J by 0 bases, with 5 bases left in between. The germline CDR1 and CDR2 sequences are KGHSH and LQKENI. The CDR3 sequence is CASSLTSTDTQYF. The CDR3 coding sequence is TGTGCCAGCTCACTCACTAGCACAGATACGCAGTATTTT.